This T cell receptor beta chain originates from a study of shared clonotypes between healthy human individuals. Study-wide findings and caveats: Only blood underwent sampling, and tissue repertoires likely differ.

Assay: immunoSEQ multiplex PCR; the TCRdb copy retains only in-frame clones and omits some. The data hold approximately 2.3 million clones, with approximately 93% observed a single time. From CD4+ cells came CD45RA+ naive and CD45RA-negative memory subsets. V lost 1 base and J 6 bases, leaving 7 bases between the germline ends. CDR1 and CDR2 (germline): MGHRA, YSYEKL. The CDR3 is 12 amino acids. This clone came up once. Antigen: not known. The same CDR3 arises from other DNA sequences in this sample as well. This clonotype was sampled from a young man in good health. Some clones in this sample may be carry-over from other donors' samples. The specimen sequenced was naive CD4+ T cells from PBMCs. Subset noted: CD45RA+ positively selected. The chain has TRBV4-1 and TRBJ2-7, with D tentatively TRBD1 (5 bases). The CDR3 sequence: CASSQAGFEQYF. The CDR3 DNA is TGCGCCAGCAGCCAAGCAGGGTTCGAGCAGTACTTC.